This T cell receptor beta chain was documented in a study of CD8 T cells in ankylosing spondylitis. Broader study findings: It was reported that disease-linked clones were significantly enriched in matched ankylosing spondylitis synovial fluid. Disease-linked clones bore a CD8+ phenotype, appearing relatively rarely in peripheral blood.

Each CDR3 protein gets one entry after TCRdb re-called the 5' RACE reads with MiXCR. The table has 200,000 to 250,000 distinct CDR3 sequences, roughly a tenth seen once. Losses at the gene ends were 4 bases for V and 2 bases for J; bases not matched to a gene: 8. The V gene's germline CDR1 is SGHRS and CDR2 YFSETQ. The CDR3 is made up of 15 amino acids. This clonotype was detected many times. Its specificity is unknown. Sequencing used blood, either unsorted or a sorted T cell fraction (not recorded which). The J gene is TRBJ2-7, the V gene TRBV5-1, with TRBD2 matching over 8 bases. This sequence was found in a male donor with ankylosing spondylitis or in good health (not recorded which). The CDR3 spells CASSPIAGLTYEQYF. In DNA, the CDR3 is TGCGCCAGCAGCCCCATAGCGGGGCTTACCTACGAGCAGTACTTC.